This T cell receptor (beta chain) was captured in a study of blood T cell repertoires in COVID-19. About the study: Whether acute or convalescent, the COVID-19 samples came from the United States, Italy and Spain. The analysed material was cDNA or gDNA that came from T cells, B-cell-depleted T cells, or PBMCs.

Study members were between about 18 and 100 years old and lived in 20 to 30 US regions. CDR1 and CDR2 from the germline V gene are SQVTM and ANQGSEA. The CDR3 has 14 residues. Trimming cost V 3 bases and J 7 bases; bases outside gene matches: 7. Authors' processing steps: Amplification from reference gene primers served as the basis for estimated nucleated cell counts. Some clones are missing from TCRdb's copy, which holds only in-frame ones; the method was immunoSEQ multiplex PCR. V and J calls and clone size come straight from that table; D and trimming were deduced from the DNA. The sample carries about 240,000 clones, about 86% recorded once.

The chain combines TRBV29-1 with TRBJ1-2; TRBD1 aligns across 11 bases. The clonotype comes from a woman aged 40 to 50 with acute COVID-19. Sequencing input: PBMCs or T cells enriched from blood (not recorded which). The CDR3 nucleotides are TGCAGCGTTGATTTCTCCGGGACAGGGGGTGGCTACACCTTC. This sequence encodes CSVDFSGTGGGYTF.